Listed below are T cell receptor beta chains from one sample, sequenced in a study of cytomegalovirus exposure and HLA in healthy donors. Only in-frame clones appear in the TCRdb table, and some are missing; sequencing was by immunoSEQ multiplex PCR. Found here are roughly 140,000 clones, about 89% of them singletons; the top ten hold about 0.64%. Sequences were obtained from PBMCs. The receptors shown here come from a man aged 18 to 29 in good health and CMV-seronegative. CDR3s include the opening cysteine and the closing phenylalanine or tryptophan. D genes are given only for firm matches. Some rows mark clone size as missing; the rest say once, few, many or name a class of expanded clone.

cdr3_aa	cdr3_nt	d_call	v_call	j_call	clone_size
CASSPDRAYGYTF	TGTGCCAGCAGCCCTGACAGGGCCTATGGCTACACCTTC	TRBD1	TRBV11-2	TRBJ1-2	NA
CASSRDRAGRAFF	TGTGCCAGCAGCCGCGACAGGGCGGGAAGAGCTTTCTTT	TRBD1	TRBV14	TRBJ1-1	once
CASSEAAGGLTDTQYF	TGTGCCAGCAGTGAAGCCGCGGGGGGCCTCACAGATACGCAGTATTTT	TRBD2	TRBV6-1	TRBJ2-3	NA
CATSQRGGGTDTQYF	TGTGCCACCTCTCAAAGAGGGGGGGGCACAGATACGCAGTATTTT	NA	TRBV2	TRBJ2-3	NA
CAISMGQGGETQYF	TGTGCCATCAGCATGGGACAGGGCGGCGAGACCCAGTACTTC	TRBD1	TRBV10-3	TRBJ2-5	few
CASSKGLGLLGEKLFF	TGTGCCAGCAGCAAAGGCCTGGGACTTTTAGGGGAAAAACTGTTTTTT	NA	TRBV21-1	TRBJ1-4	NA
CASSDGVRPGYSYEQYF	TGTGCCAGCAGTGACGGGGTGCGGCCCGGATATTCCTACGAGCAGTACTTC	NA	TRBV25-1	TRBJ2-7	NA
CAWSVGDRASQPQHF	TGTGCCTGGAGTGTAGGCGACAGGGCGAGTCAGCCCCAGCATTTT	TRBD1	TRBV30	TRBJ1-5	NA
CASSLALTQQGVDYGYTF	TGTGCCAGCAGCTTAGCCTTAACCCAACAGGGCGTTGACTATGGCTACACCTTC	NA	TRBV7-2	TRBJ1-2	NA
CASSVVLTSGSPGELFF	TGTGCCAGCAGCGTAGTCCTGACTAGCGGGAGCCCCGGGGAGCTGTTTTTT	TRBD2	TRBV9	TRBJ2-2	NA
CASSQGTGNTIYF	TGTGCCAGCAGTCAGGGAACTGGAAACACCATATATTTT	NA	TRBV6-1	TRBJ1-3	NA
CASSLPRDTSGGPNTGELFF	TGCGCCAGCAGCTTGCCTCGCGATACTAGCGGGGGGCCGAACACCGGGGAGCTGTTTTTT	TRBD2	TRBV5-1	TRBJ2-2	NA
CASRTVYEQYF	TGTGCCAGCAGGACAGTCTACGAGCAGTACTTC	NA	TRBV6-5	TRBJ2-7	few
CASSGLGLSMNTEAFF	TGTGCCAGCAGCGGCTTGGGGCTTAGCATGAACACTGAAGCTTTCTTT	NA	TRBV2	TRBJ1-1	NA
CASSLLGTGGGYTF	TGTGCCAGCAGTTTACTGGGGACAGGGGGCGGCTACACCTTC	TRBD1	TRBV27	TRBJ1-2	NA
CAIRQGIYEQYF	TGTGCCATCCGACAGGGAATCTACGAGCAGTACTTC	TRBD1	TRBV2	TRBJ2-7	NA